This T cell receptor beta chain appears in the sequencing data of a study of OX40 agonist ivuxolimab in advanced cancers. Points from the study as a whole: Averaged across samples, CD8+ T cells carried more expanded clones than CD4+ did.

V dropped 6 bases and J dropped 4; count of bases not matched to a gene: 9. Germline CDR1 SNHLY, CDR2 FYNNEI. There are 15 residues in the CDR3. The protocol was immunoSEQ multiplex PCR, while the TCRdb copy is restricted to in-frame clones and leaves out a portion. The repertoire has some 67,000 clones, roughly 88% of them found once; the top ten carry over 0.25%. Concerning this clone itself: Its specificity is not known.

The sequencing used CD4+ or CD8+ T cells sorted from blood, collected in a trial of the OX40 agonist ivuxolimab. This clonotype was sampled from an adult with an advanced solid tumor such as melanoma, head and neck, liver or kidney cancer. The rearrangement joins TRBV2 to TRBJ2-7, with TRBD2 matching over 10 bases. For the CDR3, the DNA is TGTGCCAGCAGACAGCGGGAGGGCGGGAATTACGAGCAGTACTTC. It encodes CASRQREGGNYEQYF.